The 24 T cell receptor beta chains presented below share a single source sample, sequenced in a study of beta chain features in type 1 diabetes. All of the isolated RNA was reverse transcribed, so expressed TCRB transcripts were sequenced. Sequencing used immunoSEQ multiplex PCR; TCRdb keeps in-frame clones, though not all of them. The repertoire consists of under 900,000 clones, with roughly 17% occurring once and the leading ten covering about 0.02%. What was sequenced was naive CD4+ T cells from blood. The receptors originated from a woman aged 18-35 years in good health.

This clone was seen more than once but under ten times. The chain combines TRBV27 with TRBJ2-7; D unclear. The V and J ends lost 2 bases and 4 bases respectively, with 12 bases between them. The CDR3 runs 14 residues. The germline V gene encodes CDR1 MNHEY and CDR2 SMNVEV (reference sequence). CDR3 sequence reads: CASSLSGPRYEQYF. As DNA, the CDR3 is TGTGCCAGCAGTTTAAGTGGGCCTCGATACGAGCAGTACTTC.

This clone was observed once. The chain couples TRBV7-9 to TRBJ1-1, with 8 bases fitting TRBD1. There are 15 residues in the CDR3. Germline-derived CDR1 and CDR2 are SEHNR and FQNEAQ (reference sequence). The V gene end was trimmed by 7 bases and the J gene end by 1 base; junction bases not matched to a gene: 8. In DNA form, the CDR3 reads TGTGCCAGCACCCGCGCGGGGACAGGGAACACTGAAGCTTTCTTT. Its translation: CASTRAGTGNTEAFF. The full variable domain, its missing parts supplied by reference TRBV7-9 and TRBJ1-1, is DTGVSQNPRHKITKRGQNVTFRCDPISEHNRLYWYRQTLGQGPEFLTYFQNEAQLEKSRLLSDRFSAERPKGSFSTLEIQRTEQGDSAMYLCASTRAGTGNTEAFFGQGTRLTVV.

The chain is built from TRBV7-2 and TRBJ2-1, with TRBD2 matching over 11 bases. With 8 bases clipped from V and 2 bases from J, the junction kept 5 bases outside the gene matches. This CDR3 comprises 15 residues. In germline, CDR1 is SGHTA, CDR2 FQGNSA. The CDR3 loop reads CASSWGLAAYNEQFF. The DNA for the CDR3 is TGTGCCAGCTCATGGGGACTAGCGGCCTACAATGAGCAGTTCTTC.

This clone showed up just once. V usage is TRBV28 and J usage is TRBJ1-2, with D possibly being TRBD1 (6 bases). Germline V gene data show CDR1 as MDHEN and CDR2 as SYDVKM. CDR3 length: 15 residues. Trimming cost V 3 bases and J 3 bases, with 14 bases left between them. The CDR3 protein is CASSLGGGNDYGYTF. The CDR3, as DNA: TGTGCCAGCAGTTTGGGAGGGGGTAACGACTATGGCTACACCTTC.

The chain links TRBV7-6 to TRBJ2-5, with TRBD1 identical over 8 bases. Germline-derived CDR1 and CDR2 are SGHVS and FNYEAQ. The CDR3 runs 19 residues. V was clipped by 5 bases and J by 11 bases; unmatched bases: 28. In nucleotides, the CDR3 is TGTGCCAGCAGCACCATCCCCTGGGTACCCGGGACAGGAACGTATCATCAGTACTTC. It translates to CASSTIPWVPGTGTYHQYF.

The rearrangement links TRBV5-4 to TRBJ2-5; TRBD1 aligns across 9 bases. The ends lost 4 bases at V and 3 bases at J; junction bases unmatched: 4. Germline V CDR1 and CDR2: SGHNT, YYREEE (reference sequence). This CDR3 region has 14 residues. CDR3: CASSPGQGKETQYF. DNA for the CDR3: TGTGCCAGCAGCCCGGGACAGGGTAAAGAGACCCAGTACTTC.

This clone has more than one count but fewer than ten. The chain combines TRBV4-3 with TRBJ2-3; no clear D. V gave up 1 base and J gave up 8 bases, with 13 bases separating them. Looked up from germline, CDR1 is LGHNA and CDR2 is YSLEER. The CDR3 has 14 residues. DNA for the CDR3: TGCGCCAGCAGCCAAGGCTGGCCCCTTGGTACGCAGTATTTT. Amino acids: CASSQGWPLGTQYF.

The chain combines TRBV13 with TRBJ2-6, with a weak D call TRBD1 (6 bases). This CDR3 has 17 amino acids. In germline, CDR1 is PRHDT, CDR2 FYEKMQ (reference sequence). V was cut by 3 bases and J by 0 bases, with 12 bases left in between. The CDR3 sequence is CASSFRTANSGANVLTF. CDR3 sequence (DNA): TGTGCCAGCAGCTTCAGGACAGCTAACTCTGGGGCCAACGTCCTGACTTTC.

V is TRBV9 and J is TRBJ2-2; the D gene could be TRBD1 or TRBD2 (6 bases each). V was trimmed by 4 bases and J by 4 bases, leaving 11 bases between them. The germline CDR1 and CDR2 sequences are SGDLS and YYNGEE. This CDR3 has 14 amino acids. CDR3 in DNA: TGTGCCAGCAGCCGGGGGACAAGCACCGGGGAGCTGTTTTTT. Its translation: CASSRGTSTGELFF.

This sequence joins TRBV6-1 and TRBJ1-2; D may be TRBD1 (5 bases). The ends were cut back, 1 base at V and 4 bases at J, with 13 bases in the middle. The germline gives CDR1 MNHNS, CDR2 SASEGT. The CDR3 covers 15 residues. The CDR3 coding sequence is TGTGCCAGCAGTGAAGGGAGCCAGGGCTCCTATGGCTACACCTTC. It is translated as CASSEGSQGSYGYTF.

This clone was seen a handful of times. The chain joins TRBV28 to TRBJ2-1, with a tentative D call TRBD2 (5 bases). Germline CDR1 is MDHEN and CDR2 is SYDVKM. This CDR3 region has 17 residues. The V and J ends lost 1 base and 6 bases respectively, with 19 bases between them. The CDR3 region is CASSLYGLGRESNEQFF. In nucleotides, the CDR3 is TGTGCCAGCAGTTTATATGGACTTGGCAGAGAGTCCAATGAGCAGTTCTTC.

A few counts support this clone. Other DNA variants within this sample encode the same CDR3. The chain uses TRBV5-4 and TRBJ2-1; 8 bases align to TRBD2. Losses at the gene ends were 4 bases for V and 0 bases for J; bases not matched to a gene: 3. This CDR3 comprises 15 residues. Germline-derived CDR1 and CDR2 are SGHNT and YYREEE (reference sequence). CDR3 protein: CASSPSGSSYNEQFF. Written as DNA, the CDR3 is TGTGCCAGCAGCCCCAGCGGGAGCTCCTACAATGAGCAGTTCTTC.

The table lists this clone with a count of one. The rearrangement links TRBV9 to TRBJ2-7; perhaps D is TRBD1 or TRBD2 (6 bases each). The CDR3 is 16 residues long. CDR1 is SGDLS, CDR2 YYNGEE, per germline. The V and J ends lost 4 bases and 3 bases respectively, with 20 bases between them. The CDR3 sequence: CASSIRRPGAFYEQYF. DNA of the CDR3: TGTGCCAGCAGCATTAGAAGGCCGGGGGCCTTCTACGAGCAGTACTTC.

This clone was detected only a few times. This sequence joins TRBV14 and TRBJ2-1; 7 bases are shared with TRBD2. The CDR3 covers 15 residues. Trimming took 4 bases from V and 2 from J; bases not matched to a gene: 5. The germline gives CDR1 SGHDN, CDR2 FVKESK. The CDR3 sequence is CASSLSLAAYNEQFF. The CDR3 DNA reads as TGTGCCAGCAGCCTGTCCCTAGCGGCCTACAATGAGCAGTTCTTC.

A few counts support this clone. The CDR3 region is CASSERPLASEQYF. CDR3 in DNA: TGTGCCAGCAGTGAACGCCCCCTAGCATCCGAGCAGTACTTC. The chain couples TRBV2 to TRBJ2-7, with D maybe TRBD2 (5 bases). The CDR3 is made up of 14 amino acids. The germline V gene has CDR1 SNHLY and CDR2 FYNNEI. V gave up 2 bases and J gave up 6 bases, with 14 bases separating them.

This clone was counted a few times. This chain links TRBV7-8 with TRBJ2-1, with TRBD2 matching over 13 bases. V gave up 2 bases and J gave up 7 bases; unmatched junction bases: 17. Germline lookup yields CDR1 SGHVS and CDR2 FQNEAQ. CDR3 length: 20 residues. CDR3 DNA sequence: TGTGCCAGCAGCTTAATCGGTTATGGGGAGGGACTAGCGGGGTCGAATGAGCAGTTCTTC. Residues: CASSLIGYGEGLAGSNEQFF.

The chain carries TRBV28 and TRBJ1-1; 10 bases map to TRBD1. V shed 5 bases and J 2 bases; nucleotides not matched to a gene: 5. The CDR3 sequence is 15 residues long. Germline loops: CDR1 MDHEN, CDR2 SYDVKM. CDR3 loop: CASSPGTGVNTEAFF. The CDR3 region has the DNA TGTGCCAGCAGTCCCGGGACAGGGGTAAACACTGAAGCTTTCTTT.

The chain couples TRBV7-9 to TRBJ1-5; the D gene is possibly TRBD1 (6 bases). Germline assignment: CDR1 SEHNR and CDR2 FQNEAQ (reference sequence). The CDR3 is 16 residues long. Trimming took 0 bases from V and 3 from J, leaving 12 bases between them. The CDR3 DNA sequence: TGTGCCAGCAGCTTAGCCCCGGACAGTTCCAATCAGCCCCAGCATTTT. It specifies CASSLAPDSSNQPQHF.

The V gene is TRBV9, the J gene TRBJ2-5; a weak D match, TRBD2 (7 bases). The CDR3 runs to 15 residues. Germline assignment: CDR1 SGDLS and CDR2 YYNGEE. The V and J ends lost 4 bases and 1 base respectively, with 14 bases between them. In nucleotides, the CDR3 is TGTGCCAGCAGCCCGGAGGGGGGGATCCAAGAGACCCAGTACTTC. Encoded protein: CASSPEGGIQETQYF.

This clone has just a few counts. The chain couples TRBV25-1 to TRBJ2-7, with a weak D call TRBD2 (5 bases). The germline V and J ends were trimmed by 7 bases and 3 bases, with 7 bases remaining between them. The CDR3 runs 11 residues. Per germline, CDR1 MGHDK and CDR2 SYGVNS. CDR3 DNA: TGTGCCAGCACGGGATACTACGAGCAGTACTTC. Protein product: CASTGYYEQYF.

The rearrangement joins TRBV4-3 to TRBJ2-7, with D tentatively TRBD1 or TRBD2 (5 bases each). Germline V gives CDR1 LGHNA, CDR2 YSLEER. This CDR3 has 15 residues. V was pared by 0 bases and J by 3 bases, with 12 bases between. CDR3 sequence reads: CASSQDLGRVYEQYF. CDR3 in DNA: TGCGCCAGCAGCCAAGATCTGGGACGGGTCTACGAGCAGTACTTC.

The chain recombines TRBV9 with TRBJ1-2, with unresolved D. There are 15 residues in the CDR3. V was clipped by 4 bases and J by 4 bases, with 17 bases between them. Germline values: CDR1 SGDLS, CDR2 YYNGEE. The CDR3 DNA is TGTGCCAGCAGCCCCGAGGGAAGAGAGGCCTATGGCTACACCTTC. Protein product: CASSPEGREAYGYTF.

This clone was counted between two and nine times. The J gene is TRBJ2-2, the V gene TRBV7-9, with 15 bases aligning to TRBD2. Germline V gene data show CDR1 as SEHNR and CDR2 as FQNEAQ (reference sequence). This CDR3 region has 18 residues. The ends lost 4 bases at V and 6 bases at J; junction bases unmatched: 9. The CDR3 loop is CASSSRDGLAGGPGELFF. The DNA of the CDR3 is TGTGCCAGCAGCTCGAGAGATGGACTAGCGGGAGGGCCCGGGGAGCTGTTTTTT.

This chain uses TRBV28 with TRBJ1-3, with D unresolved. There are 15 residues in the CDR3. Germline CDR1 and CDR2: MDHEN and SYDVKM. The V end lost 5 bases, the J end lost 0 bases, and 11 bases lay between the germline ends. The CDR3, as DNA: TGTGCCAGCAGTGGTGGCAGTCCCTCTGGAAACACCATATATTTT. Translating gives CASSGGSPSGNTIYF.